The 14 T cell receptor beta chains presented below share a single source sample, sequenced in a study of a mutant IDH1 vaccine in newly diagnosed glioma. Time point denoted: week 5, during vaccination. Doses comprised 300 ug of mutant IDH1 20-mer peptide each, plus topical imiquimod. Profiled with immunoSEQ multiplex PCR; TCRdb holds only in-frame clones, not every one. The table records approximately 60,000 clones, about 87% of them present only once. What these receptors recognize is not known. Sequencing used PBMCs, obtained from a glioma patient whose treatment included an IDH1 peptide vaccine. These receptors were obtained from a middle-aged woman with glioma.

DNA for the CDR3: TGCGCCAGCAGCTTCGGGACGGTGAACACTGAAGCTTTCTTT. Its translation: CASSFGTVNTEAFF. This chain joins TRBV4-3 and TRBJ1-1; weak D call: TRBD1 (5 bases). The CDR3 covers 14 residues. V lost 5 bases, J lost 0 bases, and 10 bases lay in between. Germline CDR1 and CDR2: LGHNA and YSLEER.

This clone is a singleton in its sample. This chain connects TRBV28 to TRBJ2-2; TRBD1 might be the D (5 bases). Germline V gene data show CDR1 as MDHEN and CDR2 as SYDVKM. The CDR3 runs to 13 residues. The ends were cut back, 4 bases at V and 6 bases at J, with 9 bases in the middle. CDR3 nucleotide sequence: TGTGCCAGCAGTTCCAGGGTTCCCGGGGAGCTGTTTTTT. Translated, it gives CASSSRVPGELFF.

The chain combines TRBV5-1 with TRBJ1-1; D perhaps matches TRBD1 (6 bases). CDR3 size: 14 residues. CDR1 and CDR2 from the germline V gene are SGHRS and YFSETQ. V was pared by 0 bases and J by 1 base, with 7 bases between. CDR3 in DNA: TGCGCCAGCAGCTTGGGGGGGGCGAACACTGAAGCTTTCTTT. Its protein product is CASSLGGANTEAFF.

The chain employs TRBV7-2 and TRBJ2-3, with D perhaps assigned TRBD1 or TRBD2 (5 bases each). The germline CDR1 and CDR2 sequences are SGHTA and FQGNSA. The CDR3 consists of 15 residues. V lost 6 bases, J lost 1 base, and 14 bases lay in between. The CDR3: CASSSGPGRTDTQYF. The CDR3 DNA reads as TGTGCCAGCAGTTCGGGGCCTGGTCGCACAGATACGCAGTATTTT.

This clone occurred a few times. The V and J genes are TRBV5-5 and TRBJ1-5; tentatively, D is TRBD1 (5 bases). The CDR3 is 13 residues long. CDR1 is SGHKS, CDR2 YYEKEE, per germline (reference sequence). Trimming shortened V by 7 bases and J by 2 bases, and 10 bases separated the two germline ends. CDR3 nucleotide sequence: TGTGCCAGCGGGGGGGACGGCAATCAGCCCCAGCATTTT. Protein sequence: CASGGDGNQPQHF.

The gene calls are TRBV19 and TRBJ2-5, with D possibly being TRBD1 or TRBD2 (7 bases each). Germline loops: CDR1 LNHDA, CDR2 SQIVND (reference sequence). V dropped 4 bases and J dropped 5 bases, with 17 bases sitting between them. There are 15 residues in the CDR3. The CDR3 sequence: CASSREGAERETQYF. CDR3 bases: TGTGCCAGTAGTAGGGAGGGGGCAGAGCGGGAGACCCAGTACTTC.

A single count supports this clone. The chain recombines TRBV9 with TRBJ1-4; D unclear. With 0 bases removed from V and 3 bases from J, the gap between germline ends came to 9 bases. The CDR3 has 15 amino acids. Per the germline V gene, CDR1 is SGDLS and CDR2 is YYNGEE. CDR3 residues: CASSVAGRANEKLFF. For the CDR3, the DNA is TGTGCCAGCAGCGTAGCTGGGAGGGCTAATGAAAAACTGTTTTTT. Complete variable domain (other parts from reference TRBV9 and TRBJ1-4): DSGVTQTPKHLITATGQRVTLRCSPRSGDLSVYWYQQSLDQGLQFLIQYYNGEERAKGNILERFSAQQFPDLHSELNLSSLELGDSALYFCASSVAGRANEKLFFGSGTQLSVL.

This chain uses TRBV27 with TRBJ2-4; 8 nucleotides agree with TRBD2. The junction had 6 bases not matched to a gene; V was cut back by 3 bases and J by 8 bases. Germline V gives CDR1 MNHEY, CDR2 SMNVEV (reference sequence). The CDR3 is 14 amino acids. Here the CDR3 reads CASSFGLRGDIQYF. In DNA, the CDR3 is TGTGCCAGCAGTTTTGGCCTGCGGGGGGACATTCAGTACTTC.

The chain uses TRBV19 and TRBJ1-4; no clear D. V dropped 1 base and J dropped 5 bases, with 8 bases sitting between them. There are 14 residues in the CDR3. Germline CDR1 LNHDA, CDR2 SQIVND (reference sequence). The CDR3: CASSIATMNEKLFF. The CDR3 nucleotides read TGTGCCAGTAGTATAGCTACGATGAATGAAAAACTGTTTTTT.

V usage is TRBV7-8 and J usage is TRBJ1-1; TRBD1 agrees at 12 bases. The CDR3 totals 16 residues. Germline-derived CDR1 and CDR2 are SGHVS and FQNEAQ. V was pared by 7 bases and J by 3 bases, with 9 bases of the junction left unmatched. CDR3 residues: CASNDRDRGRYTEAFF. The CDR3 nucleotides read TGTGCCAGCAACGACCGGGACAGGGGGCGGTACACTGAAGCTTTCTTT.

This sequence joins TRBV6-4 and TRBJ1-1; possible D gene TRBD1, 5 bases. The CDR3 consists of 13 residues. V lost 0 bases to trimming and J lost 8 bases, with 10 bases between them. Germline lookup yields CDR1 MRHNA and CDR2 SNTAGT. The CDR3 bases are TGTGCCAGCAGTGACTCGGCTGACAGCGAAGCTTTCTTT. Its protein product is CASSDSADSEAFF.

The CDR3 DNA is TGTGCCAGCAGCTTGGGCATGGATCAGCCCCAGCATTTT. Translating gives CASSLGMDQPQHF. This chain uses TRBV5-4 with TRBJ1-5; D is unclear. Trimming stripped 0 bases from V and 5 bases from J, with 6 bases between. Germline V lookup: CDR1 SGHNT, CDR2 YYREEE (reference sequence). The CDR3 is made up of 13 amino acids.

The chain is built from TRBV4-1 and TRBJ1-6; D is uncertain. The germline CDR1 and CDR2 sequences are MGHRA and YSYEKL. This CDR3 region has 15 residues. Trimming took 7 bases from V and 5 from J, leaving 15 bases between them. The CDR3 nucleotides read TGCGCCAGCAAAGAACCCGGACGGAATAATTCACCCCTCCACTTT. It encodes CASKEPGRNNSPLHF.

The chain couples TRBV9 to TRBJ2-2, with D possibly TRBD2 on 5 matching bases. The CDR3 sequence is 13 residues long. The V gene lost 6 bases and the J gene lost 6 bases, with 12 bases spanning the gap. CDR1 SGDLS and CDR2 YYNGEE come from the germline V gene. The CDR3 DNA reads TGTGCCAGCAATAACGGGGTTCCCGGGGAGCTGTTTTTT. It yields the protein CASNNGVPGELFF. Drawing the rest from reference TRBV9 and TRBJ2-2, the complete variable domain is DSGVTQTPKHLITATGQRVTLRCSPRSGDLSVYWYQQSLDQGLQFLIQYYNGEERAKGNILERFSAQQFPDLHSELNLSSLELGDSALYFCASNNGVPGELFFGEGSRLTVL.